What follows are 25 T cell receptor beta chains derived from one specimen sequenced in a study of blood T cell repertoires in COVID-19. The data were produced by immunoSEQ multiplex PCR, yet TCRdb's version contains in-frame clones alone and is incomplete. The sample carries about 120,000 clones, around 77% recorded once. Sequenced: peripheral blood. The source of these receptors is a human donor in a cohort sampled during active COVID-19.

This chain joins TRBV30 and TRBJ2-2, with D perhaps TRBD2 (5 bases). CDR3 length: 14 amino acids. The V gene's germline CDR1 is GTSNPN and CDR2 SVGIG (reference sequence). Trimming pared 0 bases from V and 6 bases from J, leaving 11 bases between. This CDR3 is CAWSVNGVAGELFF. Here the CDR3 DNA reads TGTGCCTGGAGTGTAAACGGGGTCGCCGGGGAGCTGTTTTTT. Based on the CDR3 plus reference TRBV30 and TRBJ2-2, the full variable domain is SQTIHQWPATLVQPVGSPLSLECTVEGTSNPNLYWYRQAAGRGLQLLFYSVGIGQISSEVPQNLSASRPQDRQFILSSKKLLLSDSGFYLCAWSVNGVAGELFFGEGSRLTVL.

In nucleotides, the CDR3 is TGTGCCAGCAGCGTCCGGGGGGATGAGCAGTTCTTC. Translating gives CASSVRGDEQFF. The V and J genes are TRBV13 and TRBJ2-1; 7 bases match TRBD2. Per germline, CDR1 PRHDT and CDR2 FYEKMQ (reference sequence). Unmatched junction bases numbered 3, after V lost 5 bases and J lost 8 bases. The CDR3 runs to 12 residues.

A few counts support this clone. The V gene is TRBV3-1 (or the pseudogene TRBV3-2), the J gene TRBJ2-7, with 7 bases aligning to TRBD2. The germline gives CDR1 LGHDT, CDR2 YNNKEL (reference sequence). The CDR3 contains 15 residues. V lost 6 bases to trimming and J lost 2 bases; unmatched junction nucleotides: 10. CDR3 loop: CASSKGGSTAYEQYF. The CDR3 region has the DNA TGTGCCAGCAGTAAAGGCGGGAGTACGGCCTACGAGCAGTACTTC.

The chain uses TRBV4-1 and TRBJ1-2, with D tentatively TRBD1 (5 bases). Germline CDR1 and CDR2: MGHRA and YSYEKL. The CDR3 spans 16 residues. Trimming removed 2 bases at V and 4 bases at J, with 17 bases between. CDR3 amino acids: CASSQSYGGVGYGYTF. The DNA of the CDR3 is TGCGCCAGCAGCCAATCGTACGGGGGTGTCGGCTATGGCTACACCTTC.

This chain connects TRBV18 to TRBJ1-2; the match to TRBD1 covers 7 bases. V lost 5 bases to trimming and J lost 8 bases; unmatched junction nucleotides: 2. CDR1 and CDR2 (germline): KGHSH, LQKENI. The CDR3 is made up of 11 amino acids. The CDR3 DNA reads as TGTGCCAGCTCAGGGACAGAGGGCTACACCTTC. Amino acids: CASSGTEGYTF.

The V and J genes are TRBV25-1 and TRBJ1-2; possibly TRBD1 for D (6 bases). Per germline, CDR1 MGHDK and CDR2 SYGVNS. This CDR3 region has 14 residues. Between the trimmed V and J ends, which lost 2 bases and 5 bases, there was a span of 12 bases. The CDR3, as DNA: TGTGCCAGCAGTGAAAGACAGGTACCTTATGGCTACACCTTC. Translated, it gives CASSERQVPYGYTF.

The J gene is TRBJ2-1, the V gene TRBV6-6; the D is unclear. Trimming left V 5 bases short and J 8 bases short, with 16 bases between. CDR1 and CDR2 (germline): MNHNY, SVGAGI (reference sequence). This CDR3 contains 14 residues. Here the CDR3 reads CASSPPPAGHEQFF. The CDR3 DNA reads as TGTGCCAGCAGTCCCCCCCCCGCTGGCCATGAGCAGTTCTTC.

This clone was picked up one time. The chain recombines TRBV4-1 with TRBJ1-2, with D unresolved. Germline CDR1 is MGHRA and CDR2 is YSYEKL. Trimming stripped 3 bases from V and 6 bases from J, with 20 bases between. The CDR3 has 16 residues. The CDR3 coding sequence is TGCGCCAGCAGCCATACTCTCGGGTTGGGAGAAAATGGCTACACCTTC. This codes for CASSHTLGLGENGYTF.

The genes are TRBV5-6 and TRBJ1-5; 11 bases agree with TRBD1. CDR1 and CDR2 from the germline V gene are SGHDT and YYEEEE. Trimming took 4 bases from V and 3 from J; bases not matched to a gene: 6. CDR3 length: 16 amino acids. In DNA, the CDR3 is TGTGCCAGCAGCCCGGACAGGGGGCGGGACAATCAGCCCCAGCATTTT. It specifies CASSPDRGRDNQPQHF.

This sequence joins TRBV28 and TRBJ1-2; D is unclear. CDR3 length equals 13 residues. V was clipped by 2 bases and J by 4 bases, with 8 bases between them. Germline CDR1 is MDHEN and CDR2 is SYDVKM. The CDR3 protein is CASSLEASYGYTF. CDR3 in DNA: TGTGCCAGCAGTTTAGAGGCGAGCTATGGCTACACCTTC.

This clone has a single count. The DNA of the CDR3 is TGTGCCAGCAGGCTGACAGGGGTATTTCAGGATGGCTACACCTTC. It specifies CASRLTGVFQDGYTF. V gene TRBV6-6 combines with J gene TRBJ1-2, with TRBD1 identical over 8 bases. This CDR3 is built from 15 residues. Germline assignment: CDR1 MNHNY and CDR2 SVGAGI (reference sequence). V shed 6 bases, J shed 6 bases, and the junction held 12 bases outside the gene matches.

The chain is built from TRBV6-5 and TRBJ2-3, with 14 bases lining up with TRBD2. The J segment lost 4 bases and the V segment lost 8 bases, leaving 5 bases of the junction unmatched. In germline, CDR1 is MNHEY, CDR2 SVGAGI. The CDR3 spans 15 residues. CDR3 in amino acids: CASCRLAGGPDTQYF. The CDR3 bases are TGTGCCAGCTGCAGACTAGCGGGGGGGCCAGATACGCAGTATTTT.

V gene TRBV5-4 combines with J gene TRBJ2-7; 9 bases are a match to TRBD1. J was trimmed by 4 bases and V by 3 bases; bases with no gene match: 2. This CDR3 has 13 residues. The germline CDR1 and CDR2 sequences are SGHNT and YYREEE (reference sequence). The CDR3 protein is CASSSGTGYEQYF. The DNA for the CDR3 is TGTGCCAGCAGCTCCGGGACAGGGTACGAGCAGTACTTC.

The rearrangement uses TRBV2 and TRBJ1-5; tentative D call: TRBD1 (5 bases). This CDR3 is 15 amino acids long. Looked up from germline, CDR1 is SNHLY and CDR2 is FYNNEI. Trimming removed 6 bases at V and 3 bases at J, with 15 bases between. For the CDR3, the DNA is TGTGCCAGCAGAGATACTACAGGTTACAATCAGCCCCAGCATTTT. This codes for CASRDTTGYNQPQHF.

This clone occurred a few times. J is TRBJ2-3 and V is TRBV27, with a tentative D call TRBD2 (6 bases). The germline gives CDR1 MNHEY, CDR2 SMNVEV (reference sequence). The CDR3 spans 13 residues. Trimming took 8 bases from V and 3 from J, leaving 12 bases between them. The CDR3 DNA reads TGTGCCAGCTCCGTCGGGGGAACAGATACGCAGTATTTT. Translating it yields CASSVGGTDTQYF.

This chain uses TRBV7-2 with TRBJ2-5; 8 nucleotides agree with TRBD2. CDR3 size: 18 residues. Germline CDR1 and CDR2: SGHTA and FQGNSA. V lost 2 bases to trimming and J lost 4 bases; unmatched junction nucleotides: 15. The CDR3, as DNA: TGTGCCAGCAGCTTAAACTCCTGGAGCGGGAGTGTGGGAGAGACCCAGTACTTC. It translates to CASSLNSWSGSVGETQYF.

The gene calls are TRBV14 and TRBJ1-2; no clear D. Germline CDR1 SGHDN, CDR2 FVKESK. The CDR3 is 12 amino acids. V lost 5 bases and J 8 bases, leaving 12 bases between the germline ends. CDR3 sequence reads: CASSFRSVGYTF. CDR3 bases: TGTGCCAGCAGCTTTCGTTCCGTCGGCTACACCTTC.

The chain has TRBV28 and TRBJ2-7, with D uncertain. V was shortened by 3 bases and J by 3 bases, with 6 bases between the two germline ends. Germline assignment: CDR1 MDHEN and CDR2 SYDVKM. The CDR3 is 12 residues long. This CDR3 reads CASSFRGYEQYF. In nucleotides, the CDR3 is TGTGCCAGCAGTTTTCGCGGCTACGAGCAGTACTTC.

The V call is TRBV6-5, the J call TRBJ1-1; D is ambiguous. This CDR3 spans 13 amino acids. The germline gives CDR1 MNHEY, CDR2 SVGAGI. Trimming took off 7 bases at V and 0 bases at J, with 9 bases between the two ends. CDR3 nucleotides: TGTGCCAGCATCCTGACATTGAACACTGAAGCTTTCTTT. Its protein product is CASILTLNTEAFF.

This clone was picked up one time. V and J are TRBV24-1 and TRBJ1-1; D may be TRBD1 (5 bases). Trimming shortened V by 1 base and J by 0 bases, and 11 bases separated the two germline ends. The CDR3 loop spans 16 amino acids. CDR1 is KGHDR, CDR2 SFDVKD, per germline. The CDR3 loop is CATSDFRRGMNTEAFF. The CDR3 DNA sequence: TGTGCCACCAGTGATTTCCGTAGGGGAATGAACACTGAAGCTTTCTTT.

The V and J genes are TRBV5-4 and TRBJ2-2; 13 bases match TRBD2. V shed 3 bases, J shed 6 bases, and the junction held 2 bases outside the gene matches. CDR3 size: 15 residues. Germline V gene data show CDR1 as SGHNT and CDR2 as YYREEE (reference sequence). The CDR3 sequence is CASSSGLAGSGELFF. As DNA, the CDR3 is TGTGCCAGCAGCTCGGGACTAGCGGGGTCCGGGGAGCTGTTTTTT.

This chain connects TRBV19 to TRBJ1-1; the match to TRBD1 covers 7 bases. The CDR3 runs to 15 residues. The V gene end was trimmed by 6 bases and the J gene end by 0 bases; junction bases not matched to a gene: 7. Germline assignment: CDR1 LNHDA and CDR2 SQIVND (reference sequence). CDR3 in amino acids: CASRKQGLLNTEAFF. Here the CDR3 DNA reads TGTGCCAGTAGAAAACAGGGGTTGTTGAACACTGAAGCTTTCTTT.

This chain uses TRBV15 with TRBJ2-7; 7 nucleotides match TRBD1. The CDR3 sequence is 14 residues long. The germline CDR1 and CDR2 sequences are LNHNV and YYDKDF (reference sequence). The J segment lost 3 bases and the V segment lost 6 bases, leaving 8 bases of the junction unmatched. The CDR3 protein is CATRDPGQNYEQYF. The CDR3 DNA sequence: TGTGCCACCAGGGACCCGGGACAGAACTACGAGCAGTACTTC.

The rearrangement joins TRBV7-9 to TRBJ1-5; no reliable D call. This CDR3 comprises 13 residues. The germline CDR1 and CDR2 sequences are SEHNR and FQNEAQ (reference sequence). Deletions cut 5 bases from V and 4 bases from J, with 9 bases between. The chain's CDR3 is CASSAGANQPQHF. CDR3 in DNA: TGTGCCAGCAGCGCGGGCGCGAATCAGCCCCAGCATTTT. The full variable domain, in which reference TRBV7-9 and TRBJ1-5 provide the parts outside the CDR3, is DTGVSQNPRHKITKRGQNVTFRCDPISEHNRLYWYRQTLGQGPEFLTYFQNEAQLEKSRLLSDRFSAERPKGSFSTLEIQRTEQGDSAMYLCASSAGANQPQHFGDGTRLSIL.

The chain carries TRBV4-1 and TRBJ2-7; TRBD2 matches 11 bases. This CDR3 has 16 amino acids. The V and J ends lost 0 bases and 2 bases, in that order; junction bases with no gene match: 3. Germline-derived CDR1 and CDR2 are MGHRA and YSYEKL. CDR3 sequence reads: CASSQDGLAGPYEQYF. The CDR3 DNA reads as TGCGCCAGCAGCCAAGATGGACTAGCGGGTCCCTACGAGCAGTACTTC.